This T cell receptor beta chain appears in the sequencing data of a study of control samples from healthy donors and cancer patients. TCRdb's table, derived via immunoSEQ multiplex PCR, lists solely in-frame clones and lacks some. The sample consists of 45,000 to 65,000 clones, almost 90% of them appearing once. Germline loops: CDR1 SGHTA, CDR2 FQGTGA. With 0 bases removed from V and 2 bases from J, the gap between germline ends came to 1 base. The CDR3 is made up of 13 amino acids. The sample holds one count of this clone. This chain connects TRBV7-3 to TRBJ2-2; D gene ambiguous. The TCR originated in a man in his forties or fifties with head and neck cancer. Sequenced sample: PBMCs. CDR3 sequence: CASSLTNTGELFF. The CDR3 coding sequence is TGTGCCAGCAGCTTAACTAACACCGGGGAGCTGTTTTTT.